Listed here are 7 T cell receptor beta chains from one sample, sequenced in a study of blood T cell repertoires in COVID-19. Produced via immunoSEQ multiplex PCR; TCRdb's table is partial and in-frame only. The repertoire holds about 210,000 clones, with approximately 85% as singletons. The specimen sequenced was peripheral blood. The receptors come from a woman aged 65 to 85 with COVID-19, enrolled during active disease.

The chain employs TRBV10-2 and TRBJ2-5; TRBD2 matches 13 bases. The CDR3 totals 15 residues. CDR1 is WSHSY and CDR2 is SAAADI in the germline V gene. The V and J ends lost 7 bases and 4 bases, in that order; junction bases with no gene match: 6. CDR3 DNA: TGCGCCAGCACCGGACTAGCGGGGGCGCGAGAGACCCAGTACTTC. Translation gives CASTGLAGARETQYF.

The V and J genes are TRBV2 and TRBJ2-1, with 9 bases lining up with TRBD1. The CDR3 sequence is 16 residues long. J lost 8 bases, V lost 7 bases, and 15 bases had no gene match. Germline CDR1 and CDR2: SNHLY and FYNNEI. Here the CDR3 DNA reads TGTGCCAGCATCCCGGGTGTGGGACAGGGTAACGATGAGCAGTTCTTC. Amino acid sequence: CASIPGVGQGNDEQFF.

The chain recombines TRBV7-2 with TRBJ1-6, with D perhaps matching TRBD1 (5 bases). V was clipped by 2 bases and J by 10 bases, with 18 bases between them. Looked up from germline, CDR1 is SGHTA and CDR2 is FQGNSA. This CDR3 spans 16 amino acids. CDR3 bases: TGTGCCAGCAGCTTATTAAATCAAATAAGGGGATCACCCCTCCACTTT. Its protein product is CASSLLNQIRGSPLHF.

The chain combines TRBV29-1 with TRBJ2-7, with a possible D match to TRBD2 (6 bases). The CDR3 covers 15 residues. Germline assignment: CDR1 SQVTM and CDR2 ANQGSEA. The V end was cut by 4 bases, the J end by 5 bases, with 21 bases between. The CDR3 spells CSVALIGTGDHEQYF. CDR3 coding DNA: TGCAGCGTTGCATTAATTGGGACTGGCGACCACGAGCAGTACTTC.

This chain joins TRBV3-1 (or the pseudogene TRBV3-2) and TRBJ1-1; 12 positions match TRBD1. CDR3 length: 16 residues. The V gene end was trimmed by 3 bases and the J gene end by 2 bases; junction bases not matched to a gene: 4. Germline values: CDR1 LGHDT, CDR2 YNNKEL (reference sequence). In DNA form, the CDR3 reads TGTGCCAGCAGCCAGGGGACAGGGGGCTACAACACTGAAGCTTTCTTT. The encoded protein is CASSQGTGGYNTEAFF.

CDR3 bases: TGTGCCAGCAGCAAAAGTCGGTGTCACAGCCAGCCCCAGCATTTT. This codes for CASSKSRCHSQPQHF. This chain uses TRBV21-1 with TRBJ1-5; the table's D call TRBD1 went unverified against the DNA. TRBV21-1 is assigned pseudogene status. The CDR3 is made up of 15 amino acids.

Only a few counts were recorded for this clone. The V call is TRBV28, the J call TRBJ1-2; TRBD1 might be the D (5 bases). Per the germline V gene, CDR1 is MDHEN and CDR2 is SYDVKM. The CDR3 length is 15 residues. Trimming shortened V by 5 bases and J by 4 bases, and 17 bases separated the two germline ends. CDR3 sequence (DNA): TGTGCCAGCAGTCAAACCAGGGTGTCGGGCTATGGCTACACCTTC. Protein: CASSQTRVSGYGYTF.